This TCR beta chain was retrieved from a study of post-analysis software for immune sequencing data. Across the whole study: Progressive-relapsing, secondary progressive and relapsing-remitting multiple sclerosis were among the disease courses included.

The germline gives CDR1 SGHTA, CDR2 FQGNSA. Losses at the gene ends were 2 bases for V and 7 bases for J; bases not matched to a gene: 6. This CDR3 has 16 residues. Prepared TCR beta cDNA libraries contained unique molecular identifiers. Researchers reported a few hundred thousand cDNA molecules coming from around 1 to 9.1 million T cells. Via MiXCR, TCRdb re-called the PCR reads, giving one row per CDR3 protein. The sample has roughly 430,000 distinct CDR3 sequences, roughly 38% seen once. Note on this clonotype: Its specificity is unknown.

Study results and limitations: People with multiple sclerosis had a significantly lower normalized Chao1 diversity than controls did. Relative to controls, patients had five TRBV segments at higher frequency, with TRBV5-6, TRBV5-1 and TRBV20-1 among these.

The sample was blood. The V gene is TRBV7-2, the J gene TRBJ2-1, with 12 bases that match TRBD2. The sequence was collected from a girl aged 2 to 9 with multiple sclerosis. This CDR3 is CASSLSSGRARNEQFF. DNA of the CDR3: TGTGCCAGCAGCTTATCTAGCGGGAGGGCGCGGAATGAGCAGTTCTTC. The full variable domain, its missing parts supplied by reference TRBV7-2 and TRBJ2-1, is GAGVSQSPSNKVTEKGKDVELRCDPISGHTALYWYRQSLGQGLEFLIYFQGNSAPDKSGLPSDRFSAERTGGSVSTLTIQRTQQEDSAVYLCASSLSSGRARNEQFFGPGTRLTVL.